The rows below give T cell receptor beta chains drawn from one sample of a study of T cell repertoires in cytomegalovirus infection. MiXCR, applied by TCRdb to the reads, yields one record per CDR3 protein. The sample holds about 310,000 distinct CDR3 sequences, 15% to 20% seen once. Material for sequencing was PBMCs. All receptors derive from a human donor in good health (CMV status not recorded). Some clones in this sample may be carry-over from other donors' samples. CDR3s include the opening cysteine and the closing phenylalanine or tryptophan. The D gene is left open where the match is weak. Only some rows state a clone size, as once, few, many or a class for expanded clones.

d_call	v_call	j_call	clone_size	cdr3_nt	cdr3_aa
NA	TRBV20-1	TRBJ1-5	few	TGCAGTGCTAGTGGATTTGGGGGGGCGATCAATCAGCCCCAGCATTTT	CSASGFGGAINQPQHF
TRBD1	TRBV18	TRBJ1-4	many	TGTGCCAGCTCAAAACCCACTGGGACAGGGGTCACAACTAATGAAAAACTGTTTTTT	CASSKPTGTGVTTNEKLFF
NA	TRBV2	TRBJ1-1	NA	TGTGCCAGCAGTGAAGGGCAGAAAGACACTGAAGCTTTCTTT	CASSEGQKDTEAFF
NA	TRBV7-9	TRBJ1-3	NA	TGTGCCAGCAGCTTAGTCCCAAAAAGCTCTGGAAACACCATATATTTT	CASSLVPKSSGNTIYF
NA	TRBV5-6	TRBJ2-3	few	TGTGCCAGCAGCTGGGGGCTCTCGACAGATACGCAGTATTTT	CASSWGLSTDTQYF
NA	TRBV6-4	TRBJ2-1	NA	TGTGCCAGCATATACAGTTCTCGCAATGAGCAGTTCTTC	CASIYSSRNEQFF
NA	TRBV7-2	TRBJ1-6	many	TGTGCCAGCACCACTTACGACAGAAATTCACCCCTCCACTTT	CASTTYDRNSPLHF
TRBD1	TRBV2	TRBJ1-2	few	TGTGCCAACCAAGCGGACAGGGAGGGCTACACCTTC	CANQADREGYTF
TRBD1	TRBV9	TRBJ1-6	NA	TGTGCCAGCAGCGTAGGTGACAGGGCGAATTCACCCCTCCACTTT	CASSVGDRANSPLHF
NA	TRBV7-2	TRBJ1-2	many	TGTGCCAGCAGCTTAGCACCGGGACTGAGCTATGGCTACACCTTC	CASSLAPGLSYGYTF
NA	TRBV12-3/TRBV12-4	TRBJ1-3	NA	TGTGCCAGCAGTCCTATTCGACGGATGACCTCTGGAAACACCATATATTTT	CASSPIRRMTSGNTIYF
NA	TRBV27	TRBJ1-1	NA	TGTGCCAGCAGTTCTCTCATGTTGAGCACTGAAGCTTTCTTT	CASSSLMLSTEAFF
NA	TRBV19	TRBJ1-5	few	TGTGCCAGTAGTATAGAGGCAGGGGCTCAGCCCCAGCATTTT	CASSIEAGAQPQHF
NA	TRBV7-9	TRBJ2-7	many	TGTGCCAGCAGCCCGTCCGGAGGGGGTGAGCAGTACTTC	CASSPSGGGEQYF